This T cell receptor (beta chain) was captured in a study of early T cells in non-severe SARS-CoV-2 infection listed by TCRdb under 2021. Background on the whole study: Because TCR sequencing was done on bulk RNA from unsorted whole blood, the alpha and beta chains could not be paired.

This clonotype occurred many times. There is no known antigen for this receptor. Base quality data are lacking; no much larger clone is found one base away. Set within a cohort of healthcare workers in London, UK, this nested case-control study involved weekly PCR testing of nasopharyngeal swabs along with blood sampling. Healthcare workers were recruited between 23 and 31 March 2020, during the week of the UK lockdown, and were followed weekly for up to roughly 16 weeks. CDR1 and CDR2 were assigned from the germline V gene as SQVTM and ANQGSEA. V and J are truncated by 4 bases and 0 bases respectively, leaving an intervening sequence of 16 bases. There are 16 amino acids in the CDR3, from cysteine to phenylalanine inclusive. The sequence is cut down to CDR3 DNA, 48 bases in frame from base 1. Receptor libraries were prepared by 5' RACE. The sample was run on a NextSeq 500. To correct for sequencing error and PCR bias, the TCR library protocol tagged individual cDNA molecules with unique molecular identifiers. Both TCR alpha and beta chains were sequenced, and tight co-correlation was observed between alpha and beta sequence abundances in each sample. The study's own analysis went as follows. V gene, J gene and CDR3 annotation of TCR sequences was performed with Decombinator V4. TCRs were defined as expanded if a significant change between any two time points was detected under a Poisson model with p below 0.0001. TCR abundances were normalised to the total number of TCRs sequenced per sample and expressed as counts per million. TRAV1-2 paired with TRAJ12, TRAJ20 or TRAJ33 defined MAIT TCRs, while TRAV10 paired with TRAJ18 defined iNKT TCRs. A search of VDJdb, accessed on 1 November 2021, was run for TCRs annotated to CMV, EBV and SARS-CoV-2, with TCRs annotated for multiple antigens excluded. TCRdb applied fastp at Q25 and MiXCR to the public reads, then kept only in-frame beta chains. Duplicate CDR3 protein sequences are folded into a single record with the most common DNA and genes. Clone size and V and J calls follow TCRdb, not the original study. This sample holds 45,000 to 55,000 distinct CDR3 sequences; 6% to 7% were observed only once. About 3.9% of the sample is held by the ten biggest clonotypes.

The paper as a whole reports these results and caveats: VDJdb matching was skewed toward anti-spike CD8 responses and likely underestimated virus-specific expansions, missing private and CD4 specificities.

Rearrangement joined TRBV29-1 to TRBJ1-3; the D gene cannot be resolved reliably. The clonotype was recovered from an adult who was a healthcare worker with PCR-confirmed SARS-CoV-2 infection or an uninfected control (not recorded which). Material for sequencing was whole blood. The CDR3 reads CSVGRGTAGSGNTIYF. At the DNA level, the sequence is TGCAGCGTTGGTCGCGGAACCGCCGGCTCTGGAAACACCATATATTTT.